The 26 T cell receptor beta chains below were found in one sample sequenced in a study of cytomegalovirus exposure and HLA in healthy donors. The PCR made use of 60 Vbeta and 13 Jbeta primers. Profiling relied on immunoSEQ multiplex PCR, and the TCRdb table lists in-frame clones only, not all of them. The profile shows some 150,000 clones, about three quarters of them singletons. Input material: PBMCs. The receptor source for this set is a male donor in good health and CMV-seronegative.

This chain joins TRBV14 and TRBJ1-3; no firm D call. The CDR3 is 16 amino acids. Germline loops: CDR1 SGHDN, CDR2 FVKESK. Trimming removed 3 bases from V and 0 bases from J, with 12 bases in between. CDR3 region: CASSHLPGISGNTIYF. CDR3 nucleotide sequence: TGTGCCAGCAGCCATCTCCCGGGTATCTCTGGAAACACCATATATTTT.

The CDR3, as DNA: TGTGCCAGCAGCATAGGGGCGGGGGCCGCCTACGAGCAGTACTTC. This sequence encodes CASSIGAGAAYEQYF. The chain links TRBV21-1 to TRBJ2-7; the DNA was not used to check the table's D call, TRBD2. TRBV21-1 is an annotated pseudogene. There are 15 residues in the CDR3.

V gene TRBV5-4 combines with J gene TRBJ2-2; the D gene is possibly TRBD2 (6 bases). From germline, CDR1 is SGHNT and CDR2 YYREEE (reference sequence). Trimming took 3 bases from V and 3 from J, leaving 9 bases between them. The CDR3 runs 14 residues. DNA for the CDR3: TGTGCCAGCAGCTGGCCGGGGGACACCGGGGAGCTGTTTTTT. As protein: CASSWPGDTGELFF.

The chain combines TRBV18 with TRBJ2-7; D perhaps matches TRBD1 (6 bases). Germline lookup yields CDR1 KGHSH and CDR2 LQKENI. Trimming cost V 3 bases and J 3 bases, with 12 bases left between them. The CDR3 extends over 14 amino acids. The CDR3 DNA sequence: TGTGCCAGCTCACCGAGACAGGCCAGCTACGAGCAGTACTTC. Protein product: CASSPRQASYEQYF. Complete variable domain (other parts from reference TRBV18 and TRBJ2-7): NAGVMQNPRHLVRRRGQEARLRCSPMKGHSHVYWYRQLPEEGLKFMVYLQKENIIDESGMPKERFSAEFPKEGPSILRIQQVVRGDSAAYFCASSPRQASYEQYFGPGTRLTVT.

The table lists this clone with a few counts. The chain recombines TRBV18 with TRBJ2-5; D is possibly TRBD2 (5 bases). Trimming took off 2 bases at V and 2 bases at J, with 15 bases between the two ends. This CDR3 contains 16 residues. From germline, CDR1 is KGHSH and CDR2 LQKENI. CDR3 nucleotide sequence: TGTGCCAGCTCACCAAACACGCTAGCAGGTCAAGAGACCCAGTACTTC. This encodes CASSPNTLAGQETQYF.

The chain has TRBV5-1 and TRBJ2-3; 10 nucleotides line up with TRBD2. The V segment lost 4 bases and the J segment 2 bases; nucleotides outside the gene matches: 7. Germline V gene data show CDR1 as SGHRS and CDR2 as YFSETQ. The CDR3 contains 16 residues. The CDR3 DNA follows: TGCGCCAGCAGCCCAAACGGACTAGCGGTCACAGATACGCAGTATTTT. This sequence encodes CASSPNGLAVTDTQYF.

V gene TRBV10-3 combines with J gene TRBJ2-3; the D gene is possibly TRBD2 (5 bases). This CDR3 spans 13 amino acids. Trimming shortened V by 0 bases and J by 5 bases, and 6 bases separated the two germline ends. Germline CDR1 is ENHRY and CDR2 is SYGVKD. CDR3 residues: CAISESGGDTQYF. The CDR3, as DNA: TGTGCCATCAGTGAGTCAGGAGGAGATACGCAGTATTTT.

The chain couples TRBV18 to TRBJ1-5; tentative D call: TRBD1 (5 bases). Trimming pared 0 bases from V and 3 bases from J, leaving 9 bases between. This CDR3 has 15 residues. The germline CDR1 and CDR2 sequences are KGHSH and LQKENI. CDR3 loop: CASSPPGRANQPQHF. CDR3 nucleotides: TGTGCCAGCTCACCACCGGGCAGGGCCAATCAGCCCCAGCATTTT.

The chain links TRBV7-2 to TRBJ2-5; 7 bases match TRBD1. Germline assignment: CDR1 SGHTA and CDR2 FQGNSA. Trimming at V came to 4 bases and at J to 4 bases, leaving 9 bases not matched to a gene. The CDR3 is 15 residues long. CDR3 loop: CASSSRGSFAETQYF. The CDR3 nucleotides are TGTGCCAGCAGCTCCAGGGGGAGCTTTGCAGAGACCCAGTACTTC.

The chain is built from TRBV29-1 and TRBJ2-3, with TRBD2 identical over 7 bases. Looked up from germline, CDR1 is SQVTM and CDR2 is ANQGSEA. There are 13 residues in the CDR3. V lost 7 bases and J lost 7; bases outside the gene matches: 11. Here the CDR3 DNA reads TGCAGCGGGAGCGGGGCGGGGAGCAATACGCAGTATTTT. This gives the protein CSGSGAGSNTQYF.

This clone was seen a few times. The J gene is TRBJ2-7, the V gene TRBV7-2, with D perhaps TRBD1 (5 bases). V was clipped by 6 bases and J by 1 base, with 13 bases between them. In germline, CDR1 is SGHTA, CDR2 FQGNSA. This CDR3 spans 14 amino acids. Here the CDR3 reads CASSPGHTSYEQYF. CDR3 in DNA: TGTGCCAGCAGTCCAGGACACACTTCCTACGAGCAGTACTTC.

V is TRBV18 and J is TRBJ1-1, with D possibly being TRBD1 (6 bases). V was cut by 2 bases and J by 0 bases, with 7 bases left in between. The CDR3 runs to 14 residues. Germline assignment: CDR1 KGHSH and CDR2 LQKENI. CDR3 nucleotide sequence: TGTGCCAGCTCACCAGGACAGATGAACACTGAAGCTTTCTTT. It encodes CASSPGQMNTEAFF.

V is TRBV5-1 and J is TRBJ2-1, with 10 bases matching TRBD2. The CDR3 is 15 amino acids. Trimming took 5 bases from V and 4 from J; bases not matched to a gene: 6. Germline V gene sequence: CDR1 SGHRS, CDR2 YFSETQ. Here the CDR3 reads CASRERTSGYNEQFF. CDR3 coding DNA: TGCGCCAGCAGAGAGAGGACTAGCGGTTACAATGAGCAGTTCTTC.

CDR3 nucleotide sequence: TGTGCCAGCAGTGTCAGGGGACAGCCCCAGCATTTT. As protein: CASSVRGQPQHF. This chain joins TRBV28 and TRBJ1-5, with D possibly being TRBD1 (6 bases). Germline V gene lookup returns CDR1 MDHEN and CDR2 SYDVKM. V was cut by 5 bases and J by 7 bases, with 9 bases left in between. CDR3 length equals 12 residues.

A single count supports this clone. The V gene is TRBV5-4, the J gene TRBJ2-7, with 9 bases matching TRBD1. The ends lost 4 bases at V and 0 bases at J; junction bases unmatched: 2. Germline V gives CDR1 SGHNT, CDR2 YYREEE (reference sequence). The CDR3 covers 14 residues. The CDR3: CASSRTGDSYEQYF. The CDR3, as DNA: TGTGCCAGCAGCAGGACAGGGGACTCCTACGAGCAGTACTTC. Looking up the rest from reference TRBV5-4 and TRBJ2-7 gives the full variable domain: ETGVTQSPTHLIKTRGQQVTLRCSSQSGHNTVSWYQQALGQGPQFIFQYYREEENGRGNFPPRFSGLQFPNYSSELNVNALELDDSALYLCASSRTGDSYEQYFGPGTRLTVT.

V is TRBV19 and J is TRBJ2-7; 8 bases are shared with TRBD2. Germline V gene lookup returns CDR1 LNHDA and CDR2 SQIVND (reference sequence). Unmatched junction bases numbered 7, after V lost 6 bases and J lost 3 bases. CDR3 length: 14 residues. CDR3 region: CASSFYGGVYEQYF. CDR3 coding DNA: TGTGCCAGTAGCTTCTACGGGGGGGTCTACGAGCAGTACTTC.

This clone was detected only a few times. CDR3 amino acids: CASSQDRGDEKLFF. In nucleotides, the CDR3 is TGTGCCAGCAGCCAAGACAGGGGTGACGAAAAACTGTTTTTT. This sequence joins TRBV4-2 and TRBJ1-4; the D gene is possibly TRBD1 (6 bases). The V gene's germline CDR1 is LGHNA and CDR2 YNFKEQ. V was shortened by 0 bases and J by 8 bases, with 10 bases between the two germline ends. The CDR3 runs to 14 residues.

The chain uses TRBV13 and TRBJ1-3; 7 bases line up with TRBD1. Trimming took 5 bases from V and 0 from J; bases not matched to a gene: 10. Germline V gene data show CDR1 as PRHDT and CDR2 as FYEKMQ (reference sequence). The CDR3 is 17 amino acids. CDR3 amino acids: CASSDRDRLYSGNTIYF. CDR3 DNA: TGTGCCAGCAGCGACCGGGACAGACTGTACTCTGGAAACACCATATATTTT.

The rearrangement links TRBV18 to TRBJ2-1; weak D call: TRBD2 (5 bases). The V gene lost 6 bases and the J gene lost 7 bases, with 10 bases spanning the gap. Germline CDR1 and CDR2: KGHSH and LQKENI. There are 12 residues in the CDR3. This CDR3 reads CASSPAGNEQFF. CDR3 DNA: TGTGCCAGCTCCCCGGCGGGTAATGAGCAGTTCTTC.

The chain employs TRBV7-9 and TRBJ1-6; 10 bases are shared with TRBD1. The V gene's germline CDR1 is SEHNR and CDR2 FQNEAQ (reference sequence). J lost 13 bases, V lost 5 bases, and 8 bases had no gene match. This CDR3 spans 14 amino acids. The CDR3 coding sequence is TGTGCCAGCAGCGGGACAGGGGTAATTATCCCCCTCCACTTT. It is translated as CASSGTGVIIPLHF.

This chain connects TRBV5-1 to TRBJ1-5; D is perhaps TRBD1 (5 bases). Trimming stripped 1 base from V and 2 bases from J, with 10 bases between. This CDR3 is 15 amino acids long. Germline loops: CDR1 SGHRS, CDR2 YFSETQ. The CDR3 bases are TGCGCCAGCAGCTTGTCAGGGTTCGGCAATCAGCCCCAGCATTTT. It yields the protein CASSLSGFGNQPQHF.

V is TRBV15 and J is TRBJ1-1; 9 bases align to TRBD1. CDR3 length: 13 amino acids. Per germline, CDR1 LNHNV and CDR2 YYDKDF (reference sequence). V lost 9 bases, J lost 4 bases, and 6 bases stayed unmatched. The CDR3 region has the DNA TGTGCCACTACCCAGACAGGGGGCACTGAAGCTTTCTTT. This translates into CATTQTGGTEAFF.

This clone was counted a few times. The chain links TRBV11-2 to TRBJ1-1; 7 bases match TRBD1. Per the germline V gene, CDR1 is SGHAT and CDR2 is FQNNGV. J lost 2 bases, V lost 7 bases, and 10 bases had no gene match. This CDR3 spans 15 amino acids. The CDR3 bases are TGTGCCAGCACCAGGAGGGGGCAGATCAACACTGAAGCTTTCTTT. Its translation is CASTRRGQINTEAFF.

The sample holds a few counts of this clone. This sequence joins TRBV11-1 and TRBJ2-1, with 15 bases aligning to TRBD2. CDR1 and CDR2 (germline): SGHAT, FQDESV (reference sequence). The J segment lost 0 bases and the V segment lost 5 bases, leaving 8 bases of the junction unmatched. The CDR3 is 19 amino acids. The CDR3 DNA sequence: TGTGCCAGCAGCCTCGGACTAGCGGGGGGGTCTAGCTCCTACAATGAGCAGTTCTTC. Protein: CASSLGLAGGSSSYNEQFF.

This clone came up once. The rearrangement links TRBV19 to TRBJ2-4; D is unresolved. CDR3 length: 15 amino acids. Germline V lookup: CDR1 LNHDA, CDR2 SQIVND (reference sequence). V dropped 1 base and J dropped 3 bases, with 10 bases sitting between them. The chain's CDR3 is CASSIVTTGKNIQYF. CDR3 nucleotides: TGTGCCAGTAGTATAGTTACCACTGGCAAAAACATTCAGTACTTC.

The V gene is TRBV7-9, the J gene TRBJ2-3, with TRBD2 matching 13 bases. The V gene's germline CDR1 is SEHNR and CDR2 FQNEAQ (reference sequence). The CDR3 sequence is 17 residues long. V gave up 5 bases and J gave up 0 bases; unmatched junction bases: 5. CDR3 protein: CASSPGLAGISTDTQYF. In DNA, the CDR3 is TGTGCCAGCAGCCCGGGACTAGCGGGAATAAGCACAGATACGCAGTATTTT.